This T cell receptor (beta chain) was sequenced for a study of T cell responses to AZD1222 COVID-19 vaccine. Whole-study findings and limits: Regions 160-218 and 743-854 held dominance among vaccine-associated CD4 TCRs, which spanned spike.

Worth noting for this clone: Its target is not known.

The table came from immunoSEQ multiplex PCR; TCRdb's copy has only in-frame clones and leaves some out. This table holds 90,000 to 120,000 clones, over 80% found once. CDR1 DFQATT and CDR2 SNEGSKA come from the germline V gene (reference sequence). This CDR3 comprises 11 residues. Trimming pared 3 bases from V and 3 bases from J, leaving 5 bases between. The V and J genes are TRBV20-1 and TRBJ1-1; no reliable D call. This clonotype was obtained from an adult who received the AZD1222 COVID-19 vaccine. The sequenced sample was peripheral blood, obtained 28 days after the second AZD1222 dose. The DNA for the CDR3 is TGCAGTGCTAGGGGTGACACTGAAGCTTTCTTT. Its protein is CSARGDTEAFF.